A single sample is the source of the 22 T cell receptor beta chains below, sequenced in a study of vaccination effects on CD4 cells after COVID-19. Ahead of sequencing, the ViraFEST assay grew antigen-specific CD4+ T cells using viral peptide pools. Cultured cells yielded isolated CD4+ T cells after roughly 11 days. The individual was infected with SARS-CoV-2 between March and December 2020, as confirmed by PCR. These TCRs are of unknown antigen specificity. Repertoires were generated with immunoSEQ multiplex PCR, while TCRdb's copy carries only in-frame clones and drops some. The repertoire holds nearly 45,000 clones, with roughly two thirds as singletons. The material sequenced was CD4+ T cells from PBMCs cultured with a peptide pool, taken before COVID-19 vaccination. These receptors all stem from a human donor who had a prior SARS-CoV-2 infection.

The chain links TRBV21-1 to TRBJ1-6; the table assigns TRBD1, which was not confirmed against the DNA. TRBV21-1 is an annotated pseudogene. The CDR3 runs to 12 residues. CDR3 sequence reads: CASSDQNSPLHF. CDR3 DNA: TGTGCCAGCAGCGATCAGAATTCACCCCTCCACTTT.

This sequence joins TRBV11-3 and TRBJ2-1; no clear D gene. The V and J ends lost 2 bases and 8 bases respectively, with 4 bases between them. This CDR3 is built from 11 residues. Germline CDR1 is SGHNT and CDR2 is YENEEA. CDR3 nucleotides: TGTGCCAGCAGCTTAAAATATGAGCAGTTCTTC. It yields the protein CASSLKYEQFF. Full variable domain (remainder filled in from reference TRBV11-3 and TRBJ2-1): EAGVVQSPRYKIIEKKQPVAFWCNPISGHNTLYWYLQNLGQGPELLIRYENEEAVDDSQLPKDRFSAERLKGVDSTLKIQPAELGDSAVYLCASSLKYEQFFGPGTRLTVL.

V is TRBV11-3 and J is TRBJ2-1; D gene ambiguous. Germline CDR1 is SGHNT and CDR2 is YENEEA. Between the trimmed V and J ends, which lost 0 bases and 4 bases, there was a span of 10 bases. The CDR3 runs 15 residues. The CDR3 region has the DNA TGTGCCAGCAGCTTAGAGGGCCAGCTGTACAATGAGCAGTTCTTC. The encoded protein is CASSLEGQLYNEQFF.

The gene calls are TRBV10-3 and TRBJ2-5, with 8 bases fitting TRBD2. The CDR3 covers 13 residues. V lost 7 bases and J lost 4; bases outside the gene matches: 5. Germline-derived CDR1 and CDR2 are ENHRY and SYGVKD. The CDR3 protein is CAITSTSAETQYF. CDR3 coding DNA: TGTGCCATCACCTCGACTAGCGCAGAGACCCAGTACTTC.

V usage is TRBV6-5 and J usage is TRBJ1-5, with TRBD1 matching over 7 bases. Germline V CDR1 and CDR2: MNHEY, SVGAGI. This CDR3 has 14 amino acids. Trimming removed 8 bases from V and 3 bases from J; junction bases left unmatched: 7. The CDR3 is CASSDRALNQPQHF. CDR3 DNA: TGTGCCAGCTCCGACAGGGCCCTCAATCAGCCCCAGCATTTT.

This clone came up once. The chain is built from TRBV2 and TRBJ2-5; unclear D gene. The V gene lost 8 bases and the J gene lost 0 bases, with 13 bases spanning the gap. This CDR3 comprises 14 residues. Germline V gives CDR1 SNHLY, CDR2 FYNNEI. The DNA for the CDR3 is TGTGCCAGCTCAAAGAACGGTAACCAAGAGACCCAGTACTTC. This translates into CASSKNGNQETQYF.

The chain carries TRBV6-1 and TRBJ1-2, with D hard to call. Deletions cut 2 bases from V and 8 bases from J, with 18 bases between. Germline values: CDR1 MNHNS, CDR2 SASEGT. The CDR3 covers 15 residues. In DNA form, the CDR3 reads TGTGCCAGCAGTGAAAATGGTGCGGACCGCTTGGGCTACACCTTC. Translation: CASSENGADRLGYTF.

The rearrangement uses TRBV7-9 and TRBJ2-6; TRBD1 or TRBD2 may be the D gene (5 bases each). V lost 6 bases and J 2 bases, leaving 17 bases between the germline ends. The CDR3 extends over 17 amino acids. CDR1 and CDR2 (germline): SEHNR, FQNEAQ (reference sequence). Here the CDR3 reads CASSIWGTGAGANVLTF. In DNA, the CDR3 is TGTGCCAGCAGTATATGGGGGACCGGGGCTGGGGCCAACGTCCTGACTTTC.

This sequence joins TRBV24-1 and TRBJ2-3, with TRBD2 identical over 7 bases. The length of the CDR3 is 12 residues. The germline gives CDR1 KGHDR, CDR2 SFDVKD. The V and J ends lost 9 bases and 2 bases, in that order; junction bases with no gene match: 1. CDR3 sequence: CATAGVTDTQYF. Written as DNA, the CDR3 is TGTGCCACCGCGGGGGTCACAGATACGCAGTATTTT.

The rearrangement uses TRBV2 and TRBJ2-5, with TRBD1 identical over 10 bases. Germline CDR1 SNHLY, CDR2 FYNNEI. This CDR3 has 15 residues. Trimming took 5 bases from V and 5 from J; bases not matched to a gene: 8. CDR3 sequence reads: CASSPGQGSRETQYF. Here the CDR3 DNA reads TGTGCCAGCAGTCCGGGACAGGGGTCTCGGGAGACCCAGTACTTC.

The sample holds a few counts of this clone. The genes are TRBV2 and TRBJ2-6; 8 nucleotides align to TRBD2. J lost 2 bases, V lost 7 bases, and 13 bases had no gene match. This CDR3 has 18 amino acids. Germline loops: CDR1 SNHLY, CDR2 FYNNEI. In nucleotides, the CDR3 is TGTGCCAGCACCCCGGGACTAGGGGCTGGAGCTGGGGCCAACGTCCTGACTTTC. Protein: CASTPGLGAGAGANVLTF.

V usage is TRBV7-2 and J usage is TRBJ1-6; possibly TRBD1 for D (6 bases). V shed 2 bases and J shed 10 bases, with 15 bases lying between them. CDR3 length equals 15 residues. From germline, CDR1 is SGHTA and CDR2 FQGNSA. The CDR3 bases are TGTGCCAGCAGCTTAAGGCGAAACCAGGGGTCACCCCTCCACTTT. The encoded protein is CASSLRRNQGSPLHF.

CDR3 bases: TGCAGCGGGGGACAGTTCCTCTACAATGAGCAGTTCTTC. Its translation: CSGGQFLYNEQFF. The V and J genes are TRBV29-1 and TRBJ2-1; 7 bases are shared with TRBD1. Germline values: CDR1 SQVTM, CDR2 ANQGSEA. The CDR3 extends over 13 amino acids. J was trimmed by 3 bases and V by 7 bases; bases with no gene match: 6.

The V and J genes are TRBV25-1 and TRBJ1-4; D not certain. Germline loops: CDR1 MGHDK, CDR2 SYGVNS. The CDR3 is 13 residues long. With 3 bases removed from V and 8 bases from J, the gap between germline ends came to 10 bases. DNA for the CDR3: TGTGCCAGCAGTGATGCCATAGCGGAAAAACTGTTTTTT. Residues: CASSDAIAEKLFF.

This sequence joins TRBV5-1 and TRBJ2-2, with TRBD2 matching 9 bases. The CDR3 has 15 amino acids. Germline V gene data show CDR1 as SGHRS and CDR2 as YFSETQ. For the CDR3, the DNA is TGCGCGAGCCAGGCTAGCGGGACGAACACCGGGGAGCTGTTTTTT. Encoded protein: CASQASGTNTGELFF.

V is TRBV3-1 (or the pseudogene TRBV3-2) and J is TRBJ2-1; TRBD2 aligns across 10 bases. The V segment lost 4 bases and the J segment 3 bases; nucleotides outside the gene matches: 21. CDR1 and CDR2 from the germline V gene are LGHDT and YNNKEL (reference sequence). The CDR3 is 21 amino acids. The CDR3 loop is CASSLIPGLARRQYHYNEQFF. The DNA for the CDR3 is TGTGCCAGCAGCCTTATCCCGGGACTAGCGAGACGTCAATACCACTACAATGAGCAGTTCTTC.

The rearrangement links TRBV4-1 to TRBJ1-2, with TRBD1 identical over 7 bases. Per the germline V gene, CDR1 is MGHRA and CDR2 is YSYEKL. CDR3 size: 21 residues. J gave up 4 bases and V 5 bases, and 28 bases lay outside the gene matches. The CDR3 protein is CASSSSHKILTKTGRGYGYTF. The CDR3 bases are TGCGCCAGCAGCTCCTCCCACAAAATCCTTACAAAGACAGGGCGAGGCTATGGCTACACCTTC.

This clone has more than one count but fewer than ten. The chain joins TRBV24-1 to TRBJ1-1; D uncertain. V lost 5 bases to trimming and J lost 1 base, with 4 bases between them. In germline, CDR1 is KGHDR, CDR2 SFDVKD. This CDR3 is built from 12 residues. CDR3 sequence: CATSGWNTEAFF. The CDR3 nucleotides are TGTGCCACCAGTGGGTGGAACACTGAAGCTTTCTTT.

CDR3 amino acids: CASSTRQYSNTEAFF. The CDR3 region has the DNA TGTGCCAGCAGCACCCGACAATACTCGAACACTGAAGCTTTCTTT. The chain couples TRBV21-1 to TRBJ1-1; TRBD1, the table's D call, lacks a check against the DNA. TRBV21-1 is a pseudogene locus. The CDR3 covers 15 residues.

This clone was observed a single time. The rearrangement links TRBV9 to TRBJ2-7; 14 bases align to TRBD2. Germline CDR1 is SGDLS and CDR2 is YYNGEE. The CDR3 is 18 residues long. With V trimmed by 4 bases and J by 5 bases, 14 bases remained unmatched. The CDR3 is CASSKRGTSGRFGDEQYF. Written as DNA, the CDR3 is TGTGCCAGCAGCAAACGCGGGACTAGCGGGAGATTTGGAGACGAGCAGTACTTC.

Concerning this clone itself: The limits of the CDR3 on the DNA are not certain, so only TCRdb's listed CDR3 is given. Here the CDR3 reads CASSLGFGPGRFF. The rearrangement links TRBV7-2 to TRBJ2-1. The CDR3 has 13 residues if both end residues are counted. Germline assignment: CDR1 SGHTA and CDR2 FQGNSA.

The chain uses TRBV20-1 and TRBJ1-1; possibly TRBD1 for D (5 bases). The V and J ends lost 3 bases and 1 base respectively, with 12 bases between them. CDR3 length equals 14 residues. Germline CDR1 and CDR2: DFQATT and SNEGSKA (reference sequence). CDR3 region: CSASGDSKNTEAFF. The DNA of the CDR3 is TGCAGTGCTAGTGGCGACAGCAAGAACACTGAAGCTTTCTTT.